Listed here are 5 T cell receptor beta chains from one sample, sequenced in a study of Graves' ophthalmopathy and Graves' hyperthyroidism. Investigators amplified TCR beta CDR3 regions from RNA transcripts. The library came from an HTBI-primed first-round RT-PCR and a second-round multiplex PCR. MiXCR was run by TCRdb on the multiplex PCR reads, yielding one entry per CDR3 protein. The sample shows 500,000 to 600,000 distinct CDR3 sequences, approximately 35% of them seen only once. Sequences were obtained from peripheral blood or thyroid tissue (not recorded which). Every receptor here comes from an adult man with Graves' hyperthyroidism.

This chain connects TRBV25-1 to TRBJ1-2; TRBD1 aligns across 9 bases. This CDR3 is 17 amino acids long. J gave up 4 bases and V 4 bases, and 13 bases lay outside the gene matches. CDR1 is MGHDK and CDR2 is SYGVNS in the germline V gene. CDR3 nucleotide sequence: TGTGCCAGCAGTGCTGGCATCCGGGACAGGGCAACCTATGGCTACACCTTC. Encoded protein: CASSAGIRDRATYGYTF.

This clonotype was picked up many times. This rearrangement joins TRBV6-1 to TRBJ2-5; 11 nucleotides match TRBD2. This CDR3 region has 16 residues. V was clipped by 10 bases and J by 5 bases; unmatched bases: 15. Germline CDR1 is MNHNS and CDR2 is SASEGT. This CDR3 reads CAITTSGALPGETQYF. The CDR3, as DNA: TGTGCCATCACGACTAGCGGGGCCCTGCCAGGGGAGACCCAGTACTTC.

This chain uses TRBV7-2 with TRBJ2-1; D uncertain. The CDR3 extends over 13 amino acids. V was clipped by 1 base and J by 6 bases, with 7 bases between them. Germline V lookup: CDR1 SGHTA, CDR2 FQGNSA. The CDR3 DNA is TGTGCCAGCAGCTTAGACCAAATCAATGAGCAGTTCTTC. Its protein product is CASSLDQINEQFF.

In the case of this clonotype: With a much larger clone just one base away, this may be a read error. The V call is TRBV24-1, the J call TRBJ1-2; 7 bases line up with TRBD1. This CDR3 comprises 14 residues. Germline loops: CDR1 KGHDR, CDR2 SFDVKD. The DNA of the CDR3 is TGTGCCACCGGTGATTTTCCCGGGACAGATGGCTACACCTTC. This sequence encodes CATGDFPGTDGYTF.

This clonotype was observed a few times. This chain uses TRBV7-8 with TRBJ1-5; D is perhaps TRBD1 (6 bases). The V end was cut by 5 bases, the J end by 0 bases, with 14 bases between. Germline CDR1 reads SGHVS; CDR2 reads FQNEAQ. CDR3 length equals 16 residues. CDR3 in amino acids: CASSPLQGLSNQPQHF. DNA for the CDR3: TGTGCCAGCAGCCCGCTACAGGGACTTAGCAATCAGCCCCAGCATTTT.